This record covers a single T cell receptor (beta chain). The data are from a study of PD-L1 blockade in urothelial cancer. For the study at large: A median blood sample held 141,255 T cells and tens of thousands of unique TCRs.

The data were produced by immunoSEQ multiplex PCR, yet TCRdb's version contains in-frame clones alone and is incomplete. The sample has about 100,000 clones; approximately 85% are singletons. Looked up from germline, CDR1 is MDHEN and CDR2 is SYDVKM. V lost 7 bases, J lost 2 bases, and 20 bases lay in between. This CDR3 is 16 amino acids long. This chain links TRBV28 with TRBJ2-5; a possible D gene is TRBD2 (7 bases). This TCR was recovered from a man in his fifties or sixties with urothelial cancer. This specimen consisted of PBMCs, obtained around atezolizumab (anti-PD-L1) treatment. The CDR3 coding sequence is TGTGCCAGCATCCGAGGGGGGGAATCGCCTCAAGAGACCCAGTACTTC. It encodes CASIRGGESPQETQYF.